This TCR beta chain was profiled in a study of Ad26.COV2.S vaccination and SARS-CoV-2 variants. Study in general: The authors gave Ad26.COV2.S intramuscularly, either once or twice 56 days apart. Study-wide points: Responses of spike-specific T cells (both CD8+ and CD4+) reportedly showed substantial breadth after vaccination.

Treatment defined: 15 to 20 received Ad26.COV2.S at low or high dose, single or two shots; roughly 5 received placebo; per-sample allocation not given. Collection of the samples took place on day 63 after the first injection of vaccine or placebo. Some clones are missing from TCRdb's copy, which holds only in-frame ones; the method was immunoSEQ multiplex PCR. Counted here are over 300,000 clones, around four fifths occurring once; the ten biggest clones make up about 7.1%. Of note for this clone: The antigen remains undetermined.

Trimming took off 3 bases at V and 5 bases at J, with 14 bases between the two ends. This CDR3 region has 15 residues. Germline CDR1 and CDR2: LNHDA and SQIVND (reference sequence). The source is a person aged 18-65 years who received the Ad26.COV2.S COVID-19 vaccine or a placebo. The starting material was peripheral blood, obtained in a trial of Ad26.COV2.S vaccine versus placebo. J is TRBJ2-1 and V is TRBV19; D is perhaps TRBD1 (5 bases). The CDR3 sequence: CASSIGQGKNNEQFF. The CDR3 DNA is TGTGCCAGTAGTATCGGGCAGGGTAAGAACAATGAGCAGTTCTTC.